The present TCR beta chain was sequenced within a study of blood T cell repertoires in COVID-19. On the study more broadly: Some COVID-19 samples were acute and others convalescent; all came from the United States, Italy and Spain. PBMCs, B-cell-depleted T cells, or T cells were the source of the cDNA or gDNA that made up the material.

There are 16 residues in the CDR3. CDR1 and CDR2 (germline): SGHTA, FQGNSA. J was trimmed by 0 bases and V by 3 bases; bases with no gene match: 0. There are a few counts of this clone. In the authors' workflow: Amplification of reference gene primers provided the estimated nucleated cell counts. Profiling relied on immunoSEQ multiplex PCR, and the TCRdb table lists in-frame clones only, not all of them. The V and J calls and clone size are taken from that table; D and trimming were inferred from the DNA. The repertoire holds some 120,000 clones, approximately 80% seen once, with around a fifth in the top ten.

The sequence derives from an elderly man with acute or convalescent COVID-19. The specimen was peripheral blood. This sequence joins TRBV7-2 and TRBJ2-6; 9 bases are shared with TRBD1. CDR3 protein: CASSLTGGSGANVLTF. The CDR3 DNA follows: TGTGCCAGCAGCTTGACAGGGGGCTCTGGGGCCAACGTCCTGACTTTC.